This T cell receptor (beta chain) was sequenced for a study of Ad26.COV2.S vaccination and SARS-CoV-2 variants. As to treatment: about 20 received Ad26.COV2.S at low or high dose, single or two shots; roughly 5 received placebo; per-sample allocation not given. Day 63 following the first vaccine or placebo injection was when the samples were taken. Whoever gave the sample was an adult aged 18-55 years in Boston. This clone has just one count. CDR3 length equals 13 residues. Trimming left V 7 bases short and J 2 bases short, with 12 bases between. The germline gives CDR1 MNHEY, CDR2 SVGAGI. The table came from immunoSEQ multiplex PCR; TCRdb's copy has only in-frame clones and leaves some out. The sample includes hundreds of thousands of clones, about 88% of them seen just once.

The clonotype originates from a person aged 18 to 65 who received the Ad26.COV2.S COVID-19 vaccine or a placebo. V is TRBV6-5 and J is TRBJ2-7, with a weak D call TRBD1 (6 bases). The input for sequencing was peripheral blood, taken in a trial of Ad26.COV2.S vaccine versus placebo. CDR3 protein: CASTRQVPYEQYF. DNA for the CDR3: TGTGCCAGCACCAGACAGGTCCCCTACGAGCAGTACTTC.